What follows describes a single T cell receptor (beta chain). This sample stems from a study of cytomegalovirus exposure and HLA in healthy donors. V dropped 10 bases and J dropped 2 bases, with 12 bases sitting between them. The CDR3 has 13 residues. From germline, CDR1 is SEHNR and CDR2 FQNEAQ (reference sequence). PCR was performed using 60 Vbeta and 13 Jbeta primers. Libraries were prepared by immunoSEQ multiplex PCR; TCRdb keeps only in-frame clonotypes and omits some of them. Altogether approximately 290,000 clones are present, about four fifths being singletons, with the ten largest covering 0.3% to 0.35%.

This sequence was found in a girl aged 2 to 10 in good health and CMV-seronegative. Source material: PBMCs. This chain connects TRBV7-9 to TRBJ2-1; possibly TRBD1 for D (6 bases). The CDR3 DNA reads TGTGCCACCGGGACACAAGCCTACAATGAGCAGTTCTTC. Translated, it gives CATGTQAYNEQFF.